This TCR beta chain was documented in a study of T cells in Graves' hyperthyroidism and ophthalmopathy. Regarding the study as a whole: Blood also carried most thyroid clonotypes expanded above 0.001. The model predicted ophthalmopathy a median approximately six months before onset.

A remark on this clonotype: Antigen unknown.

Participants, patients aged 18 to 65, had newly diagnosed hyperthyroidism with a duration under 2 months. The study based diagnoses on clinical symptoms, serum thyroxine and TRAb, thyroid ultrasound and orbital computed tomography. Germline assignment: CDR1 SGHNT and CDR2 YYREEE (reference sequence). Trimming took off 4 bases at V and 2 bases at J, with 21 bases between the two ends. The CDR3 extends over 17 amino acids. Amplified regions were TCR beta CDR3 sequences from RNA transcripts. RT-PCR in the first round (using the HTBI primer set) targeted the TCR CDR3. TCRdb reprocessed the multiplex PCR reads via MiXCR and lists one record per CDR3 protein. The sample lists 500,000 to 650,000 distinct CDR3 sequences, about 14% occurring once.

The specimen was blood. The clonotype comes from a woman in her thirties or forties with Graves' hyperthyroidism. The chain couples TRBV5-4 to TRBJ1-1, with D possibly matching TRBD1 (6 bases). CDR3 loop: CASSGPFSGTINTEAFF. The CDR3 nucleotides read TGTGCCAGCAGCGGACCCTTCTCCGGGACAATTAACACTGAAGCTTTCTTT.